Given below is one T cell receptor (beta chain) in context. The antigen is unknown. These data come from a study of chemoradiotherapy in HPV16-positive cancers. Regarding the study as a whole: Non-HPV-specific T cells did not expand in tumors during treatment, whereas candidate HPV-specific clones and E7-related motifs did.

The table came from immunoSEQ multiplex PCR; TCRdb's copy has only in-frame clones and leaves some out. This sample has thousands of clones; 74% occur once, and the top ten carry roughly 10%. This clonotype was sampled from a human donor with HPV-associated anogenital cancer. Sequencing used tumor tissue, obtained from a patient who underwent chemoradiotherapy.

Here the CDR3 reads CASSFSPSTYEQYF. Written as DNA, the CDR3 is TGTGCCAGCAGTTTTAGTCCAAGCACCTACGAGCAGTACTTC. The J gene is TRBJ2-7, the V gene TRBV27; D not certain. Trimming removed 3 bases from V and 2 bases from J, with 11 bases in between. Germline V gives CDR1 MNHEY, CDR2 SMNVEV (reference sequence). CDR3 size: 14 residues.